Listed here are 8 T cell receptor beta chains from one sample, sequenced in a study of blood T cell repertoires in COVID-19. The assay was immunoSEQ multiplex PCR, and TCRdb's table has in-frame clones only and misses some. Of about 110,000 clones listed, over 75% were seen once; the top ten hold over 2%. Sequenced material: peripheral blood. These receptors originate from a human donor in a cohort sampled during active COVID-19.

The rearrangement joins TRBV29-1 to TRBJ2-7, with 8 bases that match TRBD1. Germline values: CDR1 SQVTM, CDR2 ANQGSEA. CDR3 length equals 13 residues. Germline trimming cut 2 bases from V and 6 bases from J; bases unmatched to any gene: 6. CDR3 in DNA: TGCAGCGTTGAACGGACAGGGTCGGGCGAGCAGTACTTC. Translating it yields CSVERTGSGEQYF.

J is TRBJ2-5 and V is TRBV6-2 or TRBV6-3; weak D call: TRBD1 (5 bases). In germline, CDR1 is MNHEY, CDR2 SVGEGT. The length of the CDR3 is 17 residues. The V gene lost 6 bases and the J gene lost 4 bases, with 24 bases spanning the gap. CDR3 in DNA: TGTGCCAGCAGCCCTCCCTACGTTGGACACCGAGGAGAGACCCAGTACTTC. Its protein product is CASSPPYVGHRGETQYF.

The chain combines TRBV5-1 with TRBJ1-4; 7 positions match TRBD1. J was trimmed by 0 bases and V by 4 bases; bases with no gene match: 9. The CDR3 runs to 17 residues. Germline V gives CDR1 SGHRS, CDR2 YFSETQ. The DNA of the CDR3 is TGCGCCAGCAGCCCACGGACAGGAGATGCAACTAATGAAAAACTGTTTTTT. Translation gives CASSPRTGDATNEKLFF.

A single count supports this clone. Written as DNA, the CDR3 is TGTGCCAGCAGCTTGGGACAGGGGGAATTTTATGGCTACACCTTC. As protein: CASSLGQGEFYGYTF. The V and J genes are TRBV5-4 and TRBJ1-2, with 9 positions matching TRBD1. The CDR3 contains 15 residues. Trimming took 0 bases from V and 5 from J; bases not matched to a gene: 5. The germline V gene has CDR1 SGHNT and CDR2 YYREEE (reference sequence).

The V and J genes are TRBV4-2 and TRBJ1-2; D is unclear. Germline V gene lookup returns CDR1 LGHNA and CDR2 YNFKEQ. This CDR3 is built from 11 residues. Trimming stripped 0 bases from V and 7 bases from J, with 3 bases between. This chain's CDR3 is CASSQEAGYTF. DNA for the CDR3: TGTGCCAGCAGCCAAGAGGCTGGCTACACCTTC.

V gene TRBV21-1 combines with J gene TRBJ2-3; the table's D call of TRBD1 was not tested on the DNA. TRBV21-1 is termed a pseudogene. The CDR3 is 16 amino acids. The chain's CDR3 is CASSNGTVVDTDTQYF. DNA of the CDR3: TGTGCCAGCAGCAACGGGACAGTGGTCGACACAGATACGCAGTATTTT.

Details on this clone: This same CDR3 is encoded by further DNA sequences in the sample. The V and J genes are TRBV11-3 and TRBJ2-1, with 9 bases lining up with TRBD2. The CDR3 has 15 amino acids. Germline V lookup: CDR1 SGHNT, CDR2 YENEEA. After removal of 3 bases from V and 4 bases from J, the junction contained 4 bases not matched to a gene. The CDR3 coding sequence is TGTGCCAGCAGCTTTAGCGGGAGCTCGTACAATGAGCAGTTCTTC. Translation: CASSFSGSSYNEQFF.

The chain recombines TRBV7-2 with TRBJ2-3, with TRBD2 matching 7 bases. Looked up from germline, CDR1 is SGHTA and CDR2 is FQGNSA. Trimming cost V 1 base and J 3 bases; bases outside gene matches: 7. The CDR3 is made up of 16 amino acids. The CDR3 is CASSLGAGVRTDTQYF. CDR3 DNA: TGTGCCAGCAGCTTAGGTGCGGGAGTGCGGACAGATACGCAGTATTTT.